Each of the 31 T cell receptor beta chains below was sequenced from the same sample in a study of shared clonotypes between healthy human individuals. Profiled with immunoSEQ multiplex PCR; TCRdb holds only in-frame clones, not every one. Among about 960,000 clones listed, 70% to 85% were seen once. Source material: memory CD4+ T cells sorted from blood. Subset denoted: CD45RA-negative fraction. These receptors were obtained from a man between 18 and 35 years old in good health.

The chain uses TRBV11-2 and TRBJ2-5; 9 bases align to TRBD1. The CDR3 runs to 13 residues. Trimming cost V 6 bases and J 4 bases; bases outside gene matches: 3. Germline values: CDR1 SGHAT, CDR2 FQNNGV. The CDR3 spells CASRTGGGETQYF. CDR3 sequence (DNA): TGTGCCAGCAGGACAGGGGGGGGAGAGACCCAGTACTTC.

The rearrangement uses TRBV30 and TRBJ2-7, with 10 positions matching TRBD1. The J segment lost 2 bases and the V segment lost 2 bases, leaving 6 bases of the junction unmatched. The CDR3 is 15 residues long. Germline lookup yields CDR1 GTSNPN and CDR2 SVGIG (reference sequence). CDR3 in amino acids: CAWSQVGQGTYEQYF. The CDR3 DNA sequence: TGTGCCTGGAGTCAAGTGGGACAGGGGACCTACGAGCAGTACTTC.

The chain links TRBV19 to TRBJ1-6; D remains ambiguous. The germline CDR1 and CDR2 sequences are LNHDA and SQIVND (reference sequence). V shed 5 bases and J shed 4 bases, with 12 bases lying between them. The CDR3 consists of 15 residues. CDR3 amino acids: CASSRGVGYNSPLHF. Written as DNA, the CDR3 is TGTGCCAGTAGTCGTGGGGTGGGGTATAATTCACCCCTCCACTTT. The full variable domain, in which reference TRBV19 and TRBJ1-6 provide the parts outside the CDR3, is DGGITQSPKYLFRKEGQNVTLSCEQNLNHDAMYWYRQDPGQGLRLIYYSQIVNDFQKGDIAEGYSVSREKKESFPLTVTSAQKNPTAFYLCASSRGVGYNSPLHFGNGTRLTVT.

The rearrangement joins TRBV5-1 to TRBJ1-1; a possible D gene is TRBD1 (5 bases). The CDR3 spans 16 residues. Germline lookup yields CDR1 SGHRS and CDR2 YFSETQ. V was cut by 4 bases and J by 2 bases, with 18 bases left in between. CDR3 sequence (DNA): TGCGCCAGCAGCGTTCAACCCGGGACCCAAAACACTGAAGCTTTCTTT. Amino acid sequence: CASSVQPGTQNTEAFF.

This clone was seen only once. The V call is TRBV5-1, the J call TRBJ2-7; 8 bases align to TRBD2. The ends lost 3 bases at V and 3 bases at J; junction bases unmatched: 8. The CDR3 spans 15 residues. Germline values: CDR1 SGHRS, CDR2 YFSETQ. The DNA for the CDR3 is TGCGCCAGCAGCTCTAACACGGGAGGGCACTACGAGCAGTACTTC. Residues: CASSSNTGGHYEQYF.

The genes are TRBV12-5 and TRBJ1-3, with D uncertain. This CDR3 region has 16 residues. CDR1 is LGHNT and CDR2 is FRNRAP in the germline V gene. V was shortened by 0 bases and J by 2 bases, with 11 bases between the two germline ends. CDR3 DNA sequence: TGTGCTAGTGGTTTGGTACTTACTGGGACTGGAAACACCATATATTTT. It encodes CASGLVLTGTGNTIYF.

The gene calls are TRBV5-4 and TRBJ2-7, with 8 bases aligning to TRBD2. V gave up 1 base and J gave up 4 bases; unmatched junction bases: 7. Germline V gene lookup returns CDR1 SGHNT and CDR2 YYREEE (reference sequence). The CDR3 covers 15 residues. The CDR3: CASSLWPSGSYEQYF. For the CDR3, the DNA is TGTGCCAGCAGCTTGTGGCCTAGCGGGTCTTACGAGCAGTACTTC.

The J gene is TRBJ2-3, the V gene TRBV7-2; D not resolved. The CDR3 is made up of 17 amino acids. Germline V gives CDR1 SGHTA, CDR2 FQGNSA. V was pared by 0 bases and J by 4 bases, with 17 bases between. The CDR3 DNA follows: TGTGCCAGCAGCTTAGCTCCGGGCAATCCCATTCCAGATACGCAGTATTTT. This gives the protein CASSLAPGNPIPDTQYF.

There are a few counts of this clone. The rearrangement joins TRBV28 to TRBJ2-1; D call uncertain. This CDR3 is built from 11 residues. V dropped 6 bases and J dropped 9 bases, with 9 bases sitting between them. CDR1 and CDR2 from the germline V gene are MDHEN and SYDVKM. The CDR3 loop reads CASSPAGEQFF. DNA of the CDR3: TGTGCCAGCAGCCCAGCTGGTGAGCAGTTCTTC.

This clone has a single count. The chain couples TRBV18 to TRBJ2-3; 8 bases match TRBD1. From germline, CDR1 is KGHSH and CDR2 LQKENI. The CDR3 is 15 amino acids. The V and J ends lost 3 bases and 0 bases, in that order; junction bases with no gene match: 2. The CDR3 bases are TGTGCCAGCTCACCCCAGGGGGCTAGCACAGATACGCAGTATTTT. Residues: CASSPQGASTDTQYF.

The chain recombines TRBV5-6 with TRBJ1-5; 7 bases map to TRBD1. The ends lost 0 bases at V and 4 bases at J; junction bases unmatched: 10. Germline CDR1 is SGHDT and CDR2 is YYEEEE. This CDR3 has 17 residues. For the CDR3, the DNA is TGTGCCAGCAGCTTGGGGCCGCCGACAGGGCAAAATCAGCCCCAGCATTTT. Protein sequence: CASSLGPPTGQNQPQHF.

This clone was seen a few times. This rearrangement joins TRBV2 to TRBJ1-1; D unclear. From germline, CDR1 is SNHLY and CDR2 FYNNEI. Trimming stripped 6 bases from V and 1 base from J, with 9 bases between. The CDR3 has 13 amino acids. The CDR3 here is CASSPSPNTEAFF. CDR3 coding DNA: TGTGCCAGCAGCCCAAGTCCGAACACTGAAGCTTTCTTT.

The chain carries TRBV5-5 and TRBJ1-2; D call uncertain. Germline V gene data show CDR1 as SGHKS and CDR2 as YYEKEE (reference sequence). The CDR3 sequence is 13 residues long. Trimming cost V 0 bases and J 8 bases, with 11 bases left between them. Written as DNA, the CDR3 is TGTGCCAGCAGCTTGGTACCTCGTGAGGGCTACACCTTC. Its translation is CASSLVPREGYTF.

The J gene is TRBJ2-5, the V gene TRBV19, with no clear D. The CDR3 has 15 amino acids. Trimming removed 2 bases at V and 0 bases at J, with 10 bases between. CDR1 is LNHDA and CDR2 is SQIVND in the germline V gene (reference sequence). Here the CDR3 DNA reads TGTGCCAGTAGTATATCTTGGCGAAACCAAGAGACCCAGTACTTC. Amino acids: CASSISWRNQETQYF.

This chain joins TRBV28 and TRBJ2-2; D gene unclear. Germline CDR1 reads MDHEN; CDR2 reads SYDVKM. V dropped 7 bases and J dropped 6 bases, with 12 bases sitting between them. The CDR3 loop spans 13 amino acids. As DNA, the CDR3 is TGTGCCAGCAACCTTGGGGTATCCGGGGAGCTGTTTTTT. Protein product: CASNLGVSGELFF.

The chain is built from TRBV18 and TRBJ2-7, with D unclear. Between the trimmed V and J ends, which lost 6 bases and 2 bases, there was a span of 14 bases. Germline V lookup: CDR1 KGHSH, CDR2 LQKENI. The CDR3 length is 14 residues. CDR3 sequence: CASSLRAPTYEQYF. CDR3 nucleotides: TGTGCCAGCTCCCTCCGGGCCCCAACCTACGAGCAGTACTTC.

The rearrangement uses TRBV6-7 and TRBJ1-1; unclear D gene. TRBV6-7 is sorted into the ORF group, with uncertain function. The CDR3 has 17 residues. With 0 bases removed from V and 3 bases from J, the gap between germline ends came to 17 bases. Written as DNA, the CDR3 is TGTGCCAGCAGTTACTCAAACATGGAGAGTGAGGACACTGAAGCTTTCTTT. Amino acid sequence: CASSYSNMESEDTEAFF.

The chain recombines TRBV6-1 with TRBJ2-7; 8 nucleotides line up with TRBD1. CDR1 is MNHNS and CDR2 is SASEGT in the germline V gene. Germline trimming cut 3 bases from V and 0 bases from J; bases unmatched to any gene: 4. The CDR3 has 15 residues. CDR3 protein: CASSEMDRVSYEQYF. The CDR3, as DNA: TGTGCCAGCAGTGAGATGGACAGGGTCTCCTACGAGCAGTACTTC.

The CDR3 coding sequence is TGTGCCAGCATCAGACAGGGTAACACCGGGGAGCTGTTTTTT. Amino acid sequence: CASIRQGNTGELFF. The chain couples TRBV7-9 to TRBJ2-2; TRBD1 aligns across 7 bases. There are 14 residues in the CDR3. The J segment lost 2 bases and the V segment lost 7 bases, leaving 4 bases of the junction unmatched. Germline loops: CDR1 SEHNR, CDR2 FQNEAQ (reference sequence).

In this sample, this clone turned up many times. The rearrangement links TRBV30 to TRBJ1-5, with D unclear. The CDR3 contains 13 residues. Trimming shortened V by 2 bases and J by 5 bases, and 10 bases separated the two germline ends. CDR1 GTSNPN and CDR2 SVGIG come from the germline V gene (reference sequence). The chain's CDR3 is CAWSSAYDQPQHF. In DNA, the CDR3 is TGTGCCTGGAGTTCAGCCTATGATCAGCCCCAGCATTTT.

V usage is TRBV6-1 and J usage is TRBJ2-1; D is undetermined. Trimming pared 5 bases from V and 4 bases from J, leaving 12 bases between. This CDR3 comprises 14 residues. CDR1 and CDR2 from the germline V gene are MNHNS and SASEGT. CDR3 amino acids: CASSPRTLYNEQFF. The CDR3 DNA sequence: TGTGCCAGCAGTCCGCGGACCTTATACAATGAGCAGTTCTTC.

V gene TRBV6-1 combines with J gene TRBJ2-7; tentatively, D is TRBD1 or TRBD2 (5 bases each). V was cut by 5 bases and J by 0 bases, with 11 bases left in between. Germline lookup yields CDR1 MNHNS and CDR2 SASEGT. The CDR3 length is 14 residues. The CDR3 loop reads CASSNRDRSYEQYF. In DNA, the CDR3 is TGTGCCAGCAGTAACCGGGACCGCTCCTACGAGCAGTACTTC.

The chain has TRBV2 and TRBJ1-3, with TRBD1 identical over 9 bases. CDR3 size: 16 residues. Trimming cost V 6 bases and J 0 bases; bases outside gene matches: 6. Germline V gene lookup returns CDR1 SNHLY and CDR2 FYNNEI. CDR3 amino acids: CASRDRGFSSGNTIYF. CDR3 bases: TGTGCCAGCAGGGACAGGGGCTTTAGCTCTGGAAACACCATATATTTT.

The chain recombines TRBV5-1 with TRBJ2-2, with 10 bases fitting TRBD1. The CDR3 runs 17 residues. The germline V gene has CDR1 SGHRS and CDR2 YFSETQ. Losses at the gene ends were 7 bases for V and 2 bases for J; bases not matched to a gene: 11. The CDR3 DNA is TGCGCCAGCGATTTAGGGCGGACAGGGGGTAACACCGGGGAGCTGTTTTTT. Amino acids: CASDLGRTGGNTGELFF. Filled out from reference TRBV5-1 and TRBJ2-2, the complete variable domain reads KAGVTQTPRYLIKTRGQQVTLSCSPISGHRSVSWYQQTPGQGLQFLFEYFSETQRNKGNFPGRFSGRQFSNSRSEMNVSTLELGDSALYLCASDLGRTGGNTGELFFGEGSRLTVL.

Many counts were recorded for this clone. This chain links TRBV4-1 with TRBJ1-5; D is unresolved. The CDR3 sequence is 12 residues long. CDR1 and CDR2 from the germline V gene are MGHRA and YSYEKL. V shed 5 bases and J shed 5 bases, with 7 bases lying between them. The CDR3 bases are TGCGCCAGCAGCGATTTTGATCAGCCCCAGCATTTT. Residues: CASSDFDQPQHF.

This rearrangement joins TRBV14 to TRBJ1-2, with a possible D match to TRBD1 (6 bases). CDR3 length equals 15 residues. Trimming shortened V by 4 bases and J by 4 bases, and 16 bases separated the two germline ends. Germline loops: CDR1 SGHDN, CDR2 FVKESK. The CDR3 region has the DNA TGTGCCAGCAGCCTACAGGTTTCGGGGGCCTATGGCTACACCTTC. This gives the protein CASSLQVSGAYGYTF.

This clone came up once. The gene calls are TRBV4-1 and TRBJ2-1; 7 nucleotides agree with TRBD2. V trimming: 0 bases; J trimming: 4 bases; junction bases outside the gene matches: 3. CDR1 MGHRA and CDR2 YSYEKL come from the germline V gene. The CDR3 has 15 residues. The CDR3 region is CASSQENGRYNEQFF. The CDR3 region has the DNA TGCGCCAGCAGCCAAGAAAACGGGAGGTACAATGAGCAGTTCTTC.

The V call is TRBV6-1, the J call TRBJ1-2; no clear D. CDR3 length: 12 amino acids. With 4 bases removed from V and 7 bases from J, the gap between germline ends came to 10 bases. Germline assignment: CDR1 MNHNS and CDR2 SASEGT. The CDR3 is CASSVMDGGYTF. In DNA, the CDR3 is TGTGCCAGCAGTGTCATGGACGGTGGCTACACCTTC.

This clone showed up just once. The chain uses TRBV6-1 and TRBJ2-7, with 7 bases matching TRBD1. CDR3 length equals 15 residues. Germline CDR1 is MNHNS and CDR2 is SASEGT. V gave up 8 bases and J gave up 1 base; unmatched junction bases: 11. In nucleotides, the CDR3 is TGTGCCAGCGGGGACCGGGACAGCTTATCCTACGAGCAGTACTTC. Encoded protein: CASGDRDSLSYEQYF.

The chain uses TRBV18 and TRBJ2-1; 11 bases agree with TRBD2. In germline, CDR1 is KGHSH, CDR2 LQKENI. V lost 6 bases to trimming and J lost 9 bases; unmatched junction nucleotides: 10. CDR3 size: 15 residues. The CDR3 DNA reads as TGTGCCAGCTCGGCTCTAGCGGGGGGACACGGTGAGCAGTTCTTC. Its translation: CASSALAGGHGEQFF.

The rearrangement joins TRBV29-1 to TRBJ2-1, with a possible D match to TRBD2 (6 bases). Per the germline V gene, CDR1 is SQVTM and CDR2 is ANQGSEA. The CDR3 sequence is 13 residues long. Trimming stripped 3 bases from V and 7 bases from J, with 13 bases between. The CDR3 loop is CSVERSEGNEQFF. CDR3 DNA sequence: TGCAGCGTTGAGCGTTCGGAGGGGAATGAGCAGTTCTTC.